These 9 T cell receptor beta chains originate from one sample sequenced in a study of early T cells in non-severe SARS-CoV-2 infection. One entry per CDR3 protein, called by TCRdb with MiXCR from the 5' RACE reads. Of about 42,000 distinct CDR3 sequences in the sample, approximately 5.9% were seen once. The specimen was whole blood, collected at baseline. Source of these receptors: an adult who was a healthcare worker with PCR-confirmed SARS-CoV-2 infection or an uninfected control (not recorded which).

This clonotype was observed at least ten times. The CDR3 nucleotides are TGTGCCTGGACGACCGATAACTATGGCTACACCTTC. This gives the protein CAWTTDNYGYTF. This rearrangement joins TRBV30 to TRBJ1-2; D is unclear. Germline CDR1 GTSNPN, CDR2 SVGIG (reference sequence). Trimming took off 4 bases at V and 1 base at J, with 7 bases between the two ends. CDR3 length equals 12 residues.

V usage is TRBV5-5 and J usage is TRBJ1-1; maybe TRBD1 (6 bases). Trimming took 4 bases from V and 2 from J, leaving 18 bases between them. The CDR3 is 16 residues long. Germline V CDR1 and CDR2: SGHKS, YYEKEE (reference sequence). The CDR3 bases are TGTGCCAGCAGCCCCCCGGTACAGGGACGTAACACTGAAGCTTTCTTT. Residues: CASSPPVQGRNTEAFF.

This clonotype was observed a handful of times. The chain recombines TRBV18 with TRBJ1-4; TRBD1 matches at 9 bases. This CDR3 is 15 amino acids long. V was pared by 5 bases and J by 7 bases, with 8 bases of the junction left unmatched. Per germline, CDR1 KGHSH and CDR2 LQKENI. In DNA form, the CDR3 reads TGTGCCAGCTCAGCGGACAGGGGCGAAAGTGAAAAACTGTTTTTT. Its translation: CASSADRGESEKLFF.

The table lists this clonotype with many counts. The genes are TRBV7-8 and TRBJ2-1, with D perhaps matching TRBD1 (6 bases). CDR1 is SGHVS, CDR2 FQNEAQ, per germline. This CDR3 is 16 amino acids long. Trimming removed 2 bases at V and 0 bases at J, with 11 bases between. CDR3 loop: CASSLYRVNSYNEQFF. For the CDR3, the DNA is TGTGCCAGCAGCTTATACAGGGTAAACTCCTACAATGAGCAGTTCTTC.

This clonotype has a count of ten or more. The rearrangement joins TRBV7-6 to TRBJ1-2; a weak D match, TRBD1 (5 bases). Trimming removed 5 bases from V and 4 bases from J, with 17 bases in between. The CDR3 has 15 residues. Germline V gene sequence: CDR1 SGHVS, CDR2 FNYEAQ. CDR3 region: CASSPGDSSRYGYTF. CDR3 DNA sequence: TGTGCCAGCAGCCCGGGTGACAGCAGCCGCTATGGCTACACCTTC. Looking up the rest from reference TRBV7-6 and TRBJ1-2 gives the full variable domain: GAGVSQSPRYKVTKRGQDVALRCDPISGHVSLYWYRQALGQGPEFLTYFNYEAQQDKSGLPNDRFSAERPEGSISTLTIQRTEQRDSAMYRCASSPGDSSRYGYTFGSGTRLTVV.

This clonotype was recorded at least ten times. The rearrangement joins TRBV9 to TRBJ2-2; D call uncertain. CDR3 length equals 13 residues. The germline V gene has CDR1 SGDLS and CDR2 YYNGEE. Trimming removed 0 bases from V and 6 bases from J, with 6 bases in between. The DNA for the CDR3 is TGTGCCAGCAGCGTAGTAAAGTCCGGGGAGCTGTTTTTT. Translation gives CASSVVKSGELFF.

At least ten counts were recorded for this clonotype. V gene TRBV12-3 or TRBV12-4 combines with J gene TRBJ1-1; D gene unclear. V was shortened by 2 bases and J by 4 bases, with 8 bases between the two germline ends. CDR3 size: 13 residues. The CDR3 region is CASSLSVATEAFF. CDR3 coding DNA: TGTGCCAGCAGTTTAAGTGTTGCCACTGAAGCTTTCTTT.

This clonotype was counted at least ten times. The chain has TRBV6-1 and TRBJ2-3, with 13 bases aligning to TRBD2. V lost 4 bases to trimming and J lost 0 bases; unmatched junction nucleotides: 4. The CDR3 consists of 17 residues. Germline V gene data show CDR1 as MNHNS and CDR2 as SASEGT. In DNA, the CDR3 is TGTGCCAGCAGTGTCCGACTAGCGGGGGGAAGCACAGATACGCAGTATTTT. Its translation: CASSVRLAGGSTDTQYF.

Note on this clonotype: This could be a read error, since a much larger clone is one nucleotide away. The gene calls are TRBV2 and TRBJ1-1; 11 positions agree with TRBD1. Germline loops: CDR1 SNHLY, CDR2 FYNNEI. CDR3 length: 14 residues. The CDR3: CVSSGTGGNTEAFF. The CDR3 nucleotides are TGTGTCAGCAGTGGGACAGGGGGGAACACTGAAGCTTTCTTT.